The 18 T cell receptor beta chains below were found in one sample sequenced in a study of blood T cells in healthy people across ages. A J-beta primer mix and a sample-barcoded 5' primer were used in a second PCR of about 7 to 12 cycles. One entry per CDR3 protein, called by TCRdb with MiXCR from the 5' RACE reads. The sample has 1.5 million to 2 million distinct CDR3 sequences; 30% to 40% are singletons. The source material was blood. The receptor source for this set is a woman aged 25 to 39 in good health.

This clonotype has just a few counts. CDR3 nucleotide sequence: TGCGCCAGCAGCCAAGATCGGGTCAGTAGCAATCAGCCCCAGCATTTT. It encodes CASSQDRVSSNQPQHF. The chain carries TRBV4-1 and TRBJ1-5; D not certain. Trimming left V 0 bases short and J 0 bases short, with 9 bases between. This CDR3 is built from 16 residues. Germline lookup yields CDR1 MGHRA and CDR2 YSYEKL.

This clonotype was seen a handful of times. The chain couples TRBV7-9 to TRBJ1-2; tentatively, D is TRBD1 (5 bases). There are 15 residues in the CDR3. CDR1 SEHNR and CDR2 FQNEAQ come from the germline V gene (reference sequence). Trimming shortened V by 2 bases and J by 7 bases, and 17 bases separated the two germline ends. The CDR3 loop is CASSLREVAGSGYTF. CDR3 bases: TGTGCCAGCAGCTTAAGGGAGGTGGCAGGGAGTGGCTACACCTTC.

The V call is TRBV4-2, the J call TRBJ1-2, with a weak D call TRBD1 (6 bases). The V end lost 4 bases, the J end lost 1 base, and 16 bases lay between the germline ends. Germline CDR1 LGHNA, CDR2 YNFKEQ. This CDR3 spans 16 amino acids. The CDR3 nucleotides read TGTGCCAGCAGCCGAGGTGAAGGGGGGGTTAACTATGGCTACACCTTC. It yields the protein CASSRGEGGVNYGYTF.

This clonotype was observed a few times. V gene TRBV7-8 combines with J gene TRBJ2-1, with D perhaps matching TRBD1 (6 bases). Looked up from germline, CDR1 is SGHVS and CDR2 is FQNEAQ. The CDR3 spans 17 residues. Between the trimmed V and J ends, which lost 5 bases and 0 bases, there was a span of 17 bases. CDR3 DNA: TGTGCCAGCAGCCCAACCGACAGGATGAGCTCCTACAATGAGCAGTTCTTC. This codes for CASSPTDRMSSYNEQFF. Full variable domain (remainder filled in from reference TRBV7-8 and TRBJ2-1): GAGVSQSPRYKVAKRGQDVALRCDPISGHVSLFWYQQALGQGPEFLTYFQNEAQLDKSGLPSDRFFAERPEGSVSTLKIQRTQQEDSAVYLCASSPTDRMSSYNEQFFGPGTRLTVL.

The chain joins TRBV27 to TRBJ2-1; 13 nucleotides align to TRBD2. Germline assignment: CDR1 MNHEY and CDR2 SMNVEV (reference sequence). This CDR3 has 17 amino acids. J lost 8 bases, V lost 5 bases, and 12 bases had no gene match. The CDR3 sequence: CASSTQLAGGPGDEQFF. The CDR3 region has the DNA TGTGCCAGCAGTACCCAACTAGCGGGAGGGCCTGGGGATGAGCAGTTCTTC.

V and J are TRBV21-1 and TRBJ2-3; the table gives TRBD1 as D, unverified against the DNA. TRBV21-1 is marked as a pseudogene. This CDR3 comprises 17 residues. CDR3 nucleotides: TGTGCCAGCAGCAAAGCAGCAGGGGTTTCGCGCACAGATACGCAGTATTTT. Translating gives CASSKAAGVSRTDTQYF.

The chain has TRBV6-6 and TRBJ2-5; D is perhaps TRBD1 (5 bases). Gene TRBJ2-7 matches the end of the DNA better, so the J call may be wrong. Germline loops: CDR1 MNHNY, CDR2 SVGAGI (reference sequence). The CDR3 spans 13 residues. The CDR3 sequence: CASSYDSFYEQYF. The CDR3, as DNA: TGTGCCAGCAGTTACGACAGCTTCTACGAGCAGTACTTC.

The V and J genes are TRBV20-1 and TRBJ2-3; 11 positions match TRBD2. The CDR3 is 16 residues long. V shed 3 bases and J 0 bases; nucleotides not matched to a gene: 5. Germline CDR1 and CDR2: DFQATT and SNEGSKA (reference sequence). The CDR3 DNA follows: TGCAGTGCTAGCAGGGCTAGCGGGAGGAGCACAGATACGCAGTATTTT. Protein product: CSASRASGRSTDTQYF.

This chain uses TRBV25-1 with TRBJ2-7, with D possibly called TRBD1 or TRBD2 (5 bases each). The CDR3 extends over 15 amino acids. Germline assignment: CDR1 MGHDK and CDR2 SYGVNS. V was trimmed by 7 bases and J by 7 bases, leaving 23 bases between them. CDR3 protein: CASTRTGTDSGEQYF. In DNA, the CDR3 is TGTGCCAGCACCCGAACCGGGACGGACTCTGGGGAGCAGTACTTC.

This clonotype showed up just a few times. Mismatch with germline at one junction end may stem from a read error. This chain joins TRBV12-3 or TRBV12-4 and TRBJ2-7, with no clear D. CDR3 length equals 14 residues. CDR3: CASGLRTDGYEQYF. The CDR3 nucleotides are TGTGCCAGCGGTTTACGGACGGATGGGTACGAGCAGTACTTC.

The V gene is TRBV27, the J gene TRBJ1-5, with D possibly being TRBD1 (5 bases). Trimming cost V 8 bases and J 4 bases, with 12 bases left between them. Germline CDR1 MNHEY, CDR2 SMNVEV (reference sequence). CDR3 length: 13 residues. The CDR3 loop is CASGGGPNQPQHF. The CDR3 bases are TGTGCCAGCGGGGGAGGGCCTAATCAGCCCCAGCATTTT.

This clonotype was seen a few times. The rearrangement links TRBV6-1 to TRBJ1-2; no clear D. The germline V and J ends were trimmed by 1 base and 6 bases, with 3 bases remaining between them. The CDR3 has 11 amino acids. Germline CDR1 MNHNS, CDR2 SASEGT. In nucleotides, the CDR3 is TGTGCCAGCAGTGAAGTGAATGGCTACACCTTC. Its translation: CASSEVNGYTF.

This rearrangement joins TRBV27 to TRBJ1-2; D is unresolved. CDR3 length: 13 residues. Germline V gives CDR1 MNHEY, CDR2 SMNVEV (reference sequence). V dropped 6 bases and J dropped 4 bases, with 12 bases sitting between them. The DNA for the CDR3 is TGTGCCAGCAGCCCGGGGAGTCCCTATGGCTACACCTTC. This encodes CASSPGSPYGYTF.

Regarding this clonotype: One end of the junction fails to match germline, which may point to a read error. This chain uses TRBV4-2 with TRBJ2-3, with 10 nucleotides matching TRBD2. The CDR3 is made up of 18 amino acids. Germline V gene lookup returns CDR1 LGHNA and CDR2 YNFKEQ. CDR3 in DNA: TGTGCCAGCAGCGGTCTAGCGGGGGCCGGGGCGAAGGCAGATGCGCAGTATTTT. This sequence encodes CASSGLAGAGAKADAQYF.

This clonotype showed up many times. The rearrangement uses TRBV29-1 and TRBJ1-1; D ambiguous. V was cut by 6 bases and J by 0 bases, with 14 bases left in between. Germline CDR1 is SQVTM and CDR2 is ANQGSEA. CDR3 length: 14 residues. DNA for the CDR3: TGCAGCGTCGTAACGACAATCATGAACACTGAAGCTTTCTTT. Translation: CSVVTTIMNTEAFF.

CDR3 DNA sequence: TGCAGTGCTAGGTCTAGCGGGAGGGCACAAGAGACCCAGTACTTC. It yields the protein CSARSSGRAQETQYF. The rearrangement uses TRBV20-1 and TRBJ2-5, with TRBD2 matching over 12 bases. Germline V gene sequence: CDR1 DFQATT, CDR2 SNEGSKA (reference sequence). V lost 3 bases and J lost 2; bases outside the gene matches: 4. CDR3 length equals 15 residues.

The V call is TRBV9, the J call TRBJ2-4; 8 bases match TRBD2. The J call may not be correct, given that the DNA end is closer to TRBJ2-7. This CDR3 is 15 amino acids long. CDR1 and CDR2 from the germline V gene are SGDLS and YYNGEE. The CDR3 nucleotides read TGTGCCAGCAGCGCAGAGGGGACTAGAAAGGACGAGCAGTACTTC. Protein: CASSAEGTRKDEQYF.

As concerns this clonotype: A read error may account for a junction end that differs from germline. The J gene is TRBJ1-4, the V gene TRBV6-5; maybe TRBD1 (6 bases). The CDR3 covers 15 residues. Germline CDR1 is MNHEY and CDR2 is SVGAGI. CDR3 nucleotide sequence: TGTGCCAGCAGTTTCAGGGGATCGGCTAATGAAGAACTGTTTTTT. The encoded protein is CASSFRGSANEELFF.